This T cell receptor beta chain was identified during a study of post-analysis software for immune sequencing data. About the research overall: The cohort encompassed relapsing-remitting, secondary progressive and progressive-relapsing multiple sclerosis disease courses. Study-wide findings and caveats: Controls had lower frequencies than patients of about 5 TRBV segments, which included TRBV5-6, TRBV5-1 and TRBV20-1.

The CDR3 loop spans 16 amino acids. Trimming removed 7 bases from V and 0 bases from J, with 16 bases in between. Germline V gene sequence: CDR1 SGHTA, CDR2 FQGNSA. Researchers reported that TCR beta cDNA libraries carried unique molecular identifiers. MiXCR was run by TCRdb on the PCR reads, yielding one entry per CDR3 protein. In the table there are roughly 600,000 distinct CDR3 sequences, around 44% of which are singletons. Details on this clonotype: As yet, its antigen is unknown.

This sequence originates from a girl aged 10 to 17 with multiple sclerosis. The chain uses TRBV7-2 and TRBJ2-1; no clear D gene. The sample was blood. The CDR3 here is CASIPQRRSSYNEQFF. CDR3 nucleotide sequence: TGTGCCAGCATCCCACAGAGAAGGAGCTCCTACAATGAGCAGTTCTTC.